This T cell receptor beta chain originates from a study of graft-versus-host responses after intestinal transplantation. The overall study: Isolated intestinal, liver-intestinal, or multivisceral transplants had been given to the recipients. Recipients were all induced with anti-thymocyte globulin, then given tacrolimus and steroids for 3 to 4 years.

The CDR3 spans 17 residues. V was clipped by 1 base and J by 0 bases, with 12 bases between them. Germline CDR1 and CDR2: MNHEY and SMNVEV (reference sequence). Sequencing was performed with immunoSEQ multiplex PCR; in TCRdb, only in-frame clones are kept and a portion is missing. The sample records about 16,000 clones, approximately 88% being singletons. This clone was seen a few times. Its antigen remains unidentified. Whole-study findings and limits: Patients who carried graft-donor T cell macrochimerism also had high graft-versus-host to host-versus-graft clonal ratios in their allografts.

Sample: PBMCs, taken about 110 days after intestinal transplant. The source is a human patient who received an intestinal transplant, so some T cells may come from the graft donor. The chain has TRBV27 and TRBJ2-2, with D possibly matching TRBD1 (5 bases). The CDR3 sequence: CASSLFHRIANTGELFF. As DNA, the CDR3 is TGTGCCAGCAGTTTATTCCACAGGATTGCGAACACCGGGGAGCTGTTTTTT.